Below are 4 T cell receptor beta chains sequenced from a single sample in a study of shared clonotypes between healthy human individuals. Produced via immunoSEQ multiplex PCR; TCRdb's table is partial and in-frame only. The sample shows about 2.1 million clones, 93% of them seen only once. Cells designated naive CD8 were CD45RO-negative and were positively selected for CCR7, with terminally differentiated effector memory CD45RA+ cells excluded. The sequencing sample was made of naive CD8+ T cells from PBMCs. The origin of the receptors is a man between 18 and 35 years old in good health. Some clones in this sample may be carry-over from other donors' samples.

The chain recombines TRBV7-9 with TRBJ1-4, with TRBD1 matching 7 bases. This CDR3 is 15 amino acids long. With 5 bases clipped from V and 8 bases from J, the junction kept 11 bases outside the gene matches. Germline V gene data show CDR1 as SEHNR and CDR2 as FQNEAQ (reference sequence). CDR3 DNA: TGTGCCAGCAGCCCCTTGACAGGGTTAGGCGAAAAACTGTTTTTT. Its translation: CASSPLTGLGEKLFF.

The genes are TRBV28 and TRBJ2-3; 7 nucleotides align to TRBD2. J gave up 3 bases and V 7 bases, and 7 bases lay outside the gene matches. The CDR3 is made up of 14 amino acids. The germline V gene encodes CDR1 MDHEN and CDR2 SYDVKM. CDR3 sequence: CASMGGRSTDTQYF. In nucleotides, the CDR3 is TGTGCCAGCATGGGGGGGAGGTCTACAGATACGCAGTATTTT.

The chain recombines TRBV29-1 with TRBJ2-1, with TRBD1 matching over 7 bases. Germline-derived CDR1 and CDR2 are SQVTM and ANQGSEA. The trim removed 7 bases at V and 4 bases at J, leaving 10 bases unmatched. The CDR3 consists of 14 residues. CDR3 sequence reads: CSGLGTDYYNEQFF. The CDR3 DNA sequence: TGCAGCGGCCTCGGGACAGATTATTACAATGAGCAGTTCTTC.

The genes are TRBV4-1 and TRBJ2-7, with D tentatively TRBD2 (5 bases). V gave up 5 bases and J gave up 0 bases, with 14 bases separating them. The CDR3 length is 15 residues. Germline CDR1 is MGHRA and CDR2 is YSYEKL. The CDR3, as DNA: TGCGCCAGCAGCTTAGTCGGGGATACCTCCTACGAGCAGTACTTC. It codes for CASSLVGDTSYEQYF.